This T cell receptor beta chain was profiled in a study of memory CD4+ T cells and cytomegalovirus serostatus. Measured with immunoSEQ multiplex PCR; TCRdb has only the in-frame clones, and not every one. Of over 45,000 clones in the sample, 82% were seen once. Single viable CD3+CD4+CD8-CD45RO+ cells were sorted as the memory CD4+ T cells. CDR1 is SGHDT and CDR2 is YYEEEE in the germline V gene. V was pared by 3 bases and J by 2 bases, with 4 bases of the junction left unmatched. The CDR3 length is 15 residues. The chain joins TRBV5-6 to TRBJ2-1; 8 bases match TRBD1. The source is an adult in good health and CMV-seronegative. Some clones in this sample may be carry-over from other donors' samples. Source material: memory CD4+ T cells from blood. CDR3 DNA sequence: TGTGCCAGCAGCTCGACAGGGGCCCCCTACAATGAGCAGTTCTTC. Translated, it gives CASSSTGAPYNEQFF.